Listed below are T cell receptor beta chains from one sample, sequenced in a study of T cell changes during pregnancy in multiple sclerosis. Generated by immunoSEQ multiplex PCR, the TCRdb table keeps only in-frame clones and is missing some. The table includes 55,000 to 70,000 clones, 93% detected once. The sample in question was peripheral blood, obtained after pregnancy. All receptors come from a female donor with multiple sclerosis, enrolled in a pregnancy study. CDR3s include the opening cysteine and the closing phenylalanine or tryptophan. A D gene is named only where the DNA matches it firmly. Size values are once, few and many counts, or a class for expanded clones, and some rows have none.

v_call: TRBV5-1
d_call: TRBD2
clone_size: -
j_call: TRBJ2-1
cdr3_nt: TGCGCCAGCAGCTTGGTGGCTAGCGGAGGATACAATGAGCAGTTCTTC
cdr3_aa: CASSLVASGGYNEQFF

v_call: TRBV18
d_call: -
clone_size: -
j_call: TRBJ1-4
cdr3_nt: TGTGCCAGCTCACTTAGTACAACTAATGAAAAACTGTTTTTT
cdr3_aa: CASSLSTTNEKLFF

v_call: TRBV19
d_call: -
clone_size: -
j_call: TRBJ2-6
cdr3_nt: TGTGCCAGTAGTATAGAGTTATCTGGGGCCAACGTCCTGACTTTC
cdr3_aa: CASSIELSGANVLTF

v_call: TRBV6-6
d_call: -
clone_size: -
j_call: TRBJ1-3
cdr3_nt: TGTGCCAGCAGTTTACAGGACTCTGGAAACACCATATATTTT
cdr3_aa: CASSLQDSGNTIYF

v_call: TRBV30
d_call: -
clone_size: -
j_call: TRBJ1-4
cdr3_nt: TGTGCCTGGAGCTTATTGGAGGATTTCGGTGAAAAACTGTTTTTT
cdr3_aa: CAWSLLEDFGEKLFF

v_call: TRBV9
d_call: TRBD1
clone_size: -
j_call: TRBJ2-7
cdr3_nt: TGTGCCAGCAGCCCTCTCTCCGGGGGACAGGGTAATAACGAGCAGTACTTC
cdr3_aa: CASSPLSGGQGNNEQYF

v_call: TRBV9
d_call: -
clone_size: -
j_call: TRBJ2-3
cdr3_nt: TGTGCCAGCAGCGTAGAGGGGGGGGAGGGCCCGGATACGCAGTATTTT
cdr3_aa: CASSVEGGEGPDTQYF

v_call: TRBV7-2
d_call: -
clone_size: -
j_call: TRBJ2-4
cdr3_nt: TGTGCCAGCAGCTCCCTCGGGTCTTCAGCCAAAAACATTCAGTACTTC
cdr3_aa: CASSSLGSSAKNIQYF

v_call: TRBV5-1
d_call: -
clone_size: -
j_call: TRBJ2-2
cdr3_nt: TGCGCCAGCAGCCGCTCTCTGGGGGCAGGCGGGGAGCTGTTTTTT
cdr3_aa: CASSRSLGAGGELFF

v_call: TRBV7-3
d_call: -
clone_size: -
j_call: TRBJ2-2
cdr3_nt: TGTGCCAGCAGACGTGACCCTAGCACCGGGGAGCTGTTTTTT
cdr3_aa: CASRRDPSTGELFF

v_call: TRBV5-6
d_call: -
clone_size: -
j_call: TRBJ2-7
cdr3_nt: TGTGCCAGCAAAACCGAACCGGGACTCCTTGACGAGCAGTACTTC
cdr3_aa: CASKTEPGLLDEQYF

v_call: TRBV19
d_call: -
clone_size: -
j_call: TRBJ2-2
cdr3_nt: TGTGCCACCCAATCCAACACCGGGGAGCTGTTTTTT
cdr3_aa: CATQSNTGELFF

v_call: TRBV5-1
d_call: -
clone_size: few
j_call: TRBJ2-1
cdr3_nt: TGCGCCAGCGCAATGACTAGTACGGTTTACAATGAGCAGTTCTTC
cdr3_aa: CASAMTSTVYNEQFF

v_call: TRBV4-3
d_call: TRBD2
clone_size: once
j_call: TRBJ2-7
cdr3_nt: TGCGCCAGCAGCCCAGGGACTAGCCGTTTTCTTGAGCAGTACTTC
cdr3_aa: CASSPGTSRFLEQYF

v_call: TRBV6-1
d_call: TRBD2
clone_size: -
j_call: TRBJ2-5
cdr3_nt: TGTGCCAGCAGTGGTACTAGCGGGAGATATAGTCGGGAGACCCAGTACTTC
cdr3_aa: CASSGTSGRYSRETQYF

v_call: TRBV5-4
d_call: -
clone_size: -
j_call: TRBJ2-5
cdr3_nt: TGTGCCAGCAGCTTGAGTGGGGCTCGGGAGACCCAGTACTTC
cdr3_aa: CASSLSGARETQYF

v_call: TRBV25-1
d_call: TRBD1
clone_size: -
j_call: TRBJ1-1
cdr3_nt: TGTGCCAGCAGTGAATCGGGACAGGGAGCTGAAGCTTTCTTT
cdr3_aa: CASSESGQGAEAFF

v_call: TRBV6-5
d_call: TRBD1
clone_size: -
j_call: TRBJ1-1
cdr3_nt: TGTGCCAGCACTCAGGGGGGGAACACTGAAGCTTTCTTT
cdr3_aa: CASTQGGNTEAFF